This T cell receptor beta chain appears in the sequencing data of a study of blood T cell repertoires in COVID-19. Looking at the study overall: Acute and convalescent COVID-19 specimens originated in the United States, Italy and Spain. T cells, B-cell-depleted T cells, or PBMCs provided the cDNA or gDNA that served as material.

The CDR3 has 17 residues. Germline V gives CDR1 SGHKS, CDR2 YYEKEE (reference sequence). With V trimmed by 0 bases and J by 7 bases, 13 bases remained unmatched. Per the original data handling: Amplification with reference gene primers provided the estimates of nucleated cell counts. Measured with immunoSEQ multiplex PCR; TCRdb has only the in-frame clones, and not every one. That table furnishes V, J and clone size, whereas the DNA furnished D and trimming. The sample comprises some 74,000 clones, 70% to 80% of which are singletons, and approximately 12% rests with the top ten. The rearrangement uses TRBV5-5 and TRBJ1-1; 9 bases agree with TRBD1. The TCR originated in a human donor in a cohort sampled during active COVID-19. Sequences were obtained from peripheral blood. CDR3: CASSLGFRTGVPSEAFF. As DNA, the CDR3 is TGTGCCAGCAGCTTGGGGTTCCGGACAGGGGTTCCCAGTGAAGCTTTCTTT.